The source of this T cell receptor (beta chain) is a study of shared clonotypes between healthy human individuals. Worth noting for this clone: Its antigen is undetermined.

The CDR3 contains 13 residues. Trimming shortened V by 0 bases and J by 8 bases, and 8 bases separated the two germline ends. Germline V gene sequence: CDR1 WNHNN, CDR2 SYGVQD (reference sequence). General study findings and limits: Sharing across four donors was highest in naive CD4 (around 5%) and lowest in memory CD8 (0.4%).

It was at deep level that the assay was run. TCRdb's table, derived via immunoSEQ multiplex PCR, lists solely in-frame clones and lacks some. The sample consists of over 2 million clones, about 94% of them appearing once. The naive CD8 subset, CD45RO-negative cells positively selected for CCR7, excluded terminally differentiated effector memory CD45RA+ cells. The sample was naive CD8+ T cells sorted from blood. The chain has TRBV10-1 and TRBJ2-1; D possibly corresponds to TRBD2 (5 bases). The source is a man younger than 35 in good health. In DNA, the CDR3 is TGCGCCAGCAGTGAGTCGGAGGCCCATGAGCAGTTCTTC. It codes for CASSESEAHEQFF.